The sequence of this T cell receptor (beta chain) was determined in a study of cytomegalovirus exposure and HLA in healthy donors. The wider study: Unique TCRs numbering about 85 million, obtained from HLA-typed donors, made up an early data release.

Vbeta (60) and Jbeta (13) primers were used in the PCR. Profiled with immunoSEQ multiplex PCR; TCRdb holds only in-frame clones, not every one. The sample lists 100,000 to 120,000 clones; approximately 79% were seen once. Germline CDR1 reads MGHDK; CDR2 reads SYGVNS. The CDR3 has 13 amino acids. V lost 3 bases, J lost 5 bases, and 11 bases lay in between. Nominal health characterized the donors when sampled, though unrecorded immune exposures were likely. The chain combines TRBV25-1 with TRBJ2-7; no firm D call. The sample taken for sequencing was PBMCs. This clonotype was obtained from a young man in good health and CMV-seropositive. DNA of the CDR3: TGTGCCAGCAGTGAGGCCGGGTCGGACGAGCAGTACTTC. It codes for CASSEAGSDEQYF.